This T cell receptor (beta chain) was captured in a study of tumor-infiltrating lymphocytes in primary liver carcinoma. Study-level information: There were roughly 3.5 to 8 million productive TCRbeta reads per sample, a yield similar across tissue types.

On this clonotype itself: Its antigen is unidentified. One junction end disagrees with the germline gene, perhaps due to a read error.

Each 20-30 mg portion of unsorted bulk tissue served as the source for co-extraction of RNA and DNA. Study observations and caveats: Only around 8-25% of top clones occurred in all five tumor regions.

Reverse transcription of roughly 470 ng total RNA with a constant-region primer produced TCR beta cDNA. What produced the TCR beta libraries was three nested multiplex PCR rounds using slightly modified ARM-PCR. One entry per CDR3 protein results from TCRdb running MiXCR on the multiplex PCR reads. The repertoire has 100,000 or so distinct CDR3 sequences, roughly 80% of them found once; the top ten carry approximately 18%. Sequencing was carried out using liver tumor tissue from sampling region 3. The subset here: tumor region T3, left-lateral pole. This sequence was found in a man aged 35 to 55 with primary liver carcinoma and hepatitis B virus infection.

The CDR3 DNA reads TGTGCCAGCAGGGATTCAGGGGATTCCTATAATGAGCAGTTCTTC. Its translation: CASRDSGDSYNEQFF. This sequence joins TRBV25-1 and TRBJ2-1; D might be TRBD1 (6 bases). Looked up from germline, CDR1 is MGHDK and CDR2 is SYGVNS. The CDR3 is 15 residues long.